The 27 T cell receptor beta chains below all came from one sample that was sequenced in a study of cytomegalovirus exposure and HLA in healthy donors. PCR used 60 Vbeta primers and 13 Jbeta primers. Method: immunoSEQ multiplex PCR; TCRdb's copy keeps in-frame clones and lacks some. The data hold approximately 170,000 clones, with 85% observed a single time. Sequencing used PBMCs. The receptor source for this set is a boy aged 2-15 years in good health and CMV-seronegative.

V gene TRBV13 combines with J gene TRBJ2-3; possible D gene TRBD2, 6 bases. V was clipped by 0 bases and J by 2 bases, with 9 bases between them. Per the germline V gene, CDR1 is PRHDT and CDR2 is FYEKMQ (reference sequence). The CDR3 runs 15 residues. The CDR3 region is CASSLGSGNTDTQYF. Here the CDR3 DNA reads TGTGCCAGCAGCTTAGGTAGCGGCAACACAGATACGCAGTATTTT.

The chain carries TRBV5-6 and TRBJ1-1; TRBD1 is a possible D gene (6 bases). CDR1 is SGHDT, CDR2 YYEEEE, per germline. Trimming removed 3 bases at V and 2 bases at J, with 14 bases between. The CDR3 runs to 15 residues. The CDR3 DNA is TGTGCCAGCAGCTGGATTGACAGGTCCAACACTGAAGCTTTCTTT. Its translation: CASSWIDRSNTEAFF.

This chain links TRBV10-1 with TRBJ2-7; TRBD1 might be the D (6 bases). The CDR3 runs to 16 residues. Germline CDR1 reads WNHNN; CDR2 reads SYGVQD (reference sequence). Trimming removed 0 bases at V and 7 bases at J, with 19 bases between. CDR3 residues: CASSESIGGPRGEQYF. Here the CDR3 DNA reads TGCGCCAGCAGTGAGTCGATTGGGGGCCCCCGTGGGGAGCAGTACTTC.

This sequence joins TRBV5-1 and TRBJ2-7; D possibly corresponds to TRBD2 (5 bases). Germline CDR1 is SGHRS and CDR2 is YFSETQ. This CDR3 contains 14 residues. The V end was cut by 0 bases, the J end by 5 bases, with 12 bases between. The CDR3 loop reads CASSLAGVENEQYF. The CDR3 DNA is TGCGCCAGCAGCTTGGCCGGGGTGGAAAACGAGCAGTACTTC. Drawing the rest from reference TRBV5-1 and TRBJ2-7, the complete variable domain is KAGVTQTPRYLIKTRGQQVTLSCSPISGHRSVSWYQQTPGQGLQFLFEYFSETQRNKGNFPGRFSGRQFSNSRSEMNVSTLELGDSALYLCASSLAGVENEQYFGPGTRLTVT.

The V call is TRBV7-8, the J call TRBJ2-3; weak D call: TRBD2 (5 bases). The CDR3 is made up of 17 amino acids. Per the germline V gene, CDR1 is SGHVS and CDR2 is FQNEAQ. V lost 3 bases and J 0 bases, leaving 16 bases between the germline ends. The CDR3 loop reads CASSFSQRGYSTDTQYF. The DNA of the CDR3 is TGTGCCAGCAGCTTCTCTCAACGCGGGTACAGCACAGATACGCAGTATTTT.

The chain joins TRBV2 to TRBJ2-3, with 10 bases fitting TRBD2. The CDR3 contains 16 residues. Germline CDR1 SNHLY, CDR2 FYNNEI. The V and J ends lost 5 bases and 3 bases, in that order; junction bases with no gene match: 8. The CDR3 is CASSLTLAGSTDTQYF. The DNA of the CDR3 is TGTGCCAGCAGTTTAACACTAGCGGGGAGTACAGATACGCAGTATTTT.

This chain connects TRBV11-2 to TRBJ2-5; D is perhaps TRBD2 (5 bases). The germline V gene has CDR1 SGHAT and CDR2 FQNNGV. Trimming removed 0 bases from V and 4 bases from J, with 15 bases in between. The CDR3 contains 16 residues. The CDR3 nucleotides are TGTGCCAGCAGCTTAGACCCATGGCGCGGGCGAGAGACCCAGTACTTC. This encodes CASSLDPWRGRETQYF. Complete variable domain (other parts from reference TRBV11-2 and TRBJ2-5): EAGVAQSPRYKIIEKRQSVAFWCNPISGHATLYWYQQILGQGPKLLIQFQNNGVVDDSQLPKDRFSAERLKGVDSTLKIQPAKLEDSAVYLCASSLDPWRGRETQYFGPGTRLLVL.

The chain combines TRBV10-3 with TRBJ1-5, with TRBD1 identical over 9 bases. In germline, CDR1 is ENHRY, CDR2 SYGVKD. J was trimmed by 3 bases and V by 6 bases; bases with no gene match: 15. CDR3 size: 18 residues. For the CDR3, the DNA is TGTGCCATCAGCGACTCCCGGGGCACAGGGGGCTTCAATCAGCCCCAGCATTTT. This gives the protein CAISDSRGTGGFNQPQHF.

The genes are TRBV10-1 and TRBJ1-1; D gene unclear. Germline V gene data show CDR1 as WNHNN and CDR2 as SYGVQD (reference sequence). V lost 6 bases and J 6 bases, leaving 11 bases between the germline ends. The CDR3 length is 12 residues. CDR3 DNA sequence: TGCGCCAGCAGAATAAATGGCTCTGAAGCTTTCTTT. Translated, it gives CASRINGSEAFF.

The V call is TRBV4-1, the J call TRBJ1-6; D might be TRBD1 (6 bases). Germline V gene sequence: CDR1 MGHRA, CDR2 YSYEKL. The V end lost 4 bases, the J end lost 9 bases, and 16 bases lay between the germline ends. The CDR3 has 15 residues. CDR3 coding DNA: TGCGCCAGCAGCCCACAGGGAAGGGGAAGTTCACCCCTCCACTTT. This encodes CASSPQGRGSSPLHF.

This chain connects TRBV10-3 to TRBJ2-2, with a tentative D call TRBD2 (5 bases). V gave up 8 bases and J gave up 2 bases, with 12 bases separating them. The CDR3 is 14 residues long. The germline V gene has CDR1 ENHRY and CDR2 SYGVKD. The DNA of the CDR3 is TGTGCCATCCTGACCGGGGATAACACCGGGGAGCTGTTTTTT. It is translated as CAILTGDNTGELFF.

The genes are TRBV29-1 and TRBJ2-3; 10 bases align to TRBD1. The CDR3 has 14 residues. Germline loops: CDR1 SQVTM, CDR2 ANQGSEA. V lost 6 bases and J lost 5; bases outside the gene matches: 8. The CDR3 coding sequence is TGCAGCGTGGCTAGACAGGGGGCGGAAGATACGCAGTATTTT. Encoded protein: CSVARQGAEDTQYF.

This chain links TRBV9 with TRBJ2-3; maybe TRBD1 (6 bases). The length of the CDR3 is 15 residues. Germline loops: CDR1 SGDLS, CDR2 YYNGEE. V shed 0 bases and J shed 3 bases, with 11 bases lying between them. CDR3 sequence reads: CASSVGQGWTDTQYF. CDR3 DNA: TGTGCCAGCAGCGTAGGTCAGGGGTGGACAGATACGCAGTATTTT.

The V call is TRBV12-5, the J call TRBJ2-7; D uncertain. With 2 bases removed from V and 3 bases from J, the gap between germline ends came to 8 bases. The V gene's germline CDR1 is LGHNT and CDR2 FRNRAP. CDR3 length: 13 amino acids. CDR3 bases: TGTGCTAGTGGTTTGCCACTGGGCTACGAGCAGTACGTC. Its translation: CASGLPLGYEQYV.

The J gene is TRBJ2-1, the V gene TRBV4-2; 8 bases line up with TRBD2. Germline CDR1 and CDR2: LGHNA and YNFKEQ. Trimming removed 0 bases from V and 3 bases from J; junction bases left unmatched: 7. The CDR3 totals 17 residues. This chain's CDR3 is CASSQDSSAGVYNEQFF. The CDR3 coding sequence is TGTGCCAGCAGCCAAGATTCCTCAGCGGGGGTCTACAATGAGCAGTTCTTC.

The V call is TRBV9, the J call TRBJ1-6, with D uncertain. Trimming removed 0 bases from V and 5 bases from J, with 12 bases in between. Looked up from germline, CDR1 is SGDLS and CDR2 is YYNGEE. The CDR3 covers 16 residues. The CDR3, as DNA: TGTGCCAGCAGCGTAGCTAGGCGGCCCGATAATTCACCCCTCCACTTT. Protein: CASSVARRPDNSPLHF.

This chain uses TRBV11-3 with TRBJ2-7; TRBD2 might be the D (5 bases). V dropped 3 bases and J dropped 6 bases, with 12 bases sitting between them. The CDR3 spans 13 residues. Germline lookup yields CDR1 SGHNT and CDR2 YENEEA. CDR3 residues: CASSFGIRGEQYF. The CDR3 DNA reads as TGTGCCAGCAGCTTCGGGATCCGGGGCGAGCAGTACTTC.

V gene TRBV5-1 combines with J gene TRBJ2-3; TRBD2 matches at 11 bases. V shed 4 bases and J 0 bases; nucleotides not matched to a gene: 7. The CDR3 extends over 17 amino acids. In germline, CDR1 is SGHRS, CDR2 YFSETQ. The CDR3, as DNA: TGCGCCAGCAGCCCGACGTGGACTAGCGGGAGCACAGATACGCAGTATTTT. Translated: CASSPTWTSGSTDTQYF.

Here the CDR3 reads CASSKDGGYGYTF. The CDR3 nucleotides read TGTGCCAGCAGTAAGGACGGGGGCTATGGCTACACCTTC. The chain joins TRBV28 to TRBJ1-2; weak D call: TRBD1 (5 bases). V gave up 5 bases and J gave up 4 bases, with 11 bases separating them. Germline-derived CDR1 and CDR2 are MDHEN and SYDVKM. The CDR3 runs 13 residues.

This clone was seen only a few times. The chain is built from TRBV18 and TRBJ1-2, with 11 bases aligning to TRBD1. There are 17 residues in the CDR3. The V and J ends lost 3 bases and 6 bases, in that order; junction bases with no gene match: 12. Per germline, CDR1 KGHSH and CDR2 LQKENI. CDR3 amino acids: CASSPGQGVVIGNGYTF. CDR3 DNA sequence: TGTGCCAGCTCACCGGGACAGGGGGTAGTTATTGGCAATGGCTACACCTTC.

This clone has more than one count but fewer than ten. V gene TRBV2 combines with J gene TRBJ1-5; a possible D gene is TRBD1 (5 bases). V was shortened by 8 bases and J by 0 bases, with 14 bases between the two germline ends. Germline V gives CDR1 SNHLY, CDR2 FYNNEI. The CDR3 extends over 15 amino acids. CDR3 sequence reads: CASSGFLYSNQPQHF. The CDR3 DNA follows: TGTGCCAGCTCAGGGTTTCTGTATAGCAATCAGCCCCAGCATTTT.

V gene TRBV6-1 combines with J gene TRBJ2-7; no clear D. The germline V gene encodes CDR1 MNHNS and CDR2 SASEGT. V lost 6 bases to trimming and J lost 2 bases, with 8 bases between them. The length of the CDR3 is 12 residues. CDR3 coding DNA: TGTGCCAGCAGGGCCCTGCCCTACGAGCAGTACTTC. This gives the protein CASRALPYEQYF.

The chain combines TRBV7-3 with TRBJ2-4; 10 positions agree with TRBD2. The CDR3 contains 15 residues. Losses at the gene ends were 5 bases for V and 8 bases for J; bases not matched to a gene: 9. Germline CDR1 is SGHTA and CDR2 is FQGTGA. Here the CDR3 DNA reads TGTGCCAGCAGCCCTAGCGGGAGCGGGGAAGACATTCAGTACTTC. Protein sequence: CASSPSGSGEDIQYF. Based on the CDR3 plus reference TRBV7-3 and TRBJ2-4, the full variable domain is GAGVSQTPSNKVTEKGKYVELRCDPISGHTALYWYRQSLGQGPEFLIYFQGTGAADDSGLPNDRFFAVRPEGSVSTLKIQRTERGDSAVYLCASSPSGSGEDIQYFGAGTRLSVL.

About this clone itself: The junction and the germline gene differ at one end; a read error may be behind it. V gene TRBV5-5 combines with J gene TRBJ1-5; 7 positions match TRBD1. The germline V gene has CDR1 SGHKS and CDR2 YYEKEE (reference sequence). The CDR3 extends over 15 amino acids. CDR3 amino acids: CASSLSLRGNQPRHF. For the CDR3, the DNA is TGTGCCAGCAGCTTGTCACTCAGGGGGAATCAGCCCCGGCATTTT. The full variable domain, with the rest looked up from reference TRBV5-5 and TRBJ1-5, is DAGVTQSPTHLIKTRGQQVTLRCSPISGHKSVSWYQQVLGQGPQFIFQYYEKEERGRGNFPDRFSARQFPNYSSELNVNALLLGDSALYLCASSLSLRGNQPRHFGDGTRLSIL.

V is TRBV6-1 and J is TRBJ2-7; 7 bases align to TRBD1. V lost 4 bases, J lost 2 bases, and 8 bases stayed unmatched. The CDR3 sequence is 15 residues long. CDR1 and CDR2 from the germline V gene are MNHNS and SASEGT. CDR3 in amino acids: CASSGRPGQPYEQYV. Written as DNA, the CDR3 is TGTGCCAGCAGTGGACGTCCGGGACAGCCCTACGAGCAGTACGTC.

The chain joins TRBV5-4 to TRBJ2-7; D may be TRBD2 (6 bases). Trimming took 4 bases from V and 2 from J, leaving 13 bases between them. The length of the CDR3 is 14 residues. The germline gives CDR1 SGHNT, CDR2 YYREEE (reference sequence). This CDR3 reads CASSRESNPYEQYF. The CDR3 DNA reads TGTGCCAGCAGCCGGGAGAGCAACCCCTACGAGCAGTACTTC.

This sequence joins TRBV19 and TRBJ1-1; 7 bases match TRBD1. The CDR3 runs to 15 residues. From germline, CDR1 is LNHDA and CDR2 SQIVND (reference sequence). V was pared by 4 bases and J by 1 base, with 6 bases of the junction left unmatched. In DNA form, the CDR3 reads TGTGCCAGTAGTACTCCGGGACAGACGAACACTGAAGCTTTCTTT. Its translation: CASSTPGQTNTEAFF.